These T cell receptor beta chains were read from a single sample in a study of cytomegalovirus exposure and HLA in healthy donors. Clones were read by immunoSEQ multiplex PCR, and TCRdb kept only the in-frame ones, dropping some. The sample lists 55,000 to 75,000 clones, more than 75% occurring once. The sequenced material came from PBMCs. The source of these receptors is a girl aged 10-17 years in good health and CMV-seropositive. Both conserved end residues are part of each CDR3. Fields, in order: V gene, CDR3 length, CDR3 protein.

>TRBV9|14
CASSPTGGRETQYF
>TRBV15|16
CATSRRDPTGVDTQYF
>TRBV4-1|16
CASSEAGGRARGEQFF
>TRBV7-9|13
CASSPRGGTEAFF
>TRBV30|13
CAWRGGRNTEAFF
>TRBV19|15
CASSILPGTRYEQYF
>TRBV9|13
CASSVSGGVEQFF
>TRBV19|14
CASSIRERHYEQYF
>TRBV4-3|18
CASSQDLSGDDTYNEQFF
>TRBV10-2|15
CASSRQGKGSETQYF
>TRBV19|13
CASSISGFAEAFF
>TRBV11-2|13
CASSRGRNTEAFF
>TRBV27|12
CASSLQGQTQYF
>TRBV15|13
CATRKGVSYEQYF
>TRBV6-7|15
CASSYSMPGNTEAFF
>TRBV7-2|18
CASSFPIGGGLLSYEQYF
>TRBV2|15
CASSDAGDSYNEQFF
>TRBV18|13
CASSGLRQETQYF
>TRBV4-1|12
CASQGLGYEQYF
>TRBV5-1|14
CASSEGGRQETQYF
>TRBV11-2|13
CASSLGAGSEAFF
>TRBV6-1|17
CASSETQTGQWVDEQYF
>TRBV4-1|15
CASSLPGRVNTEAFF
>TRBV4-1|15
CASSQDRVVGYGYTF
>TRBV5-1|15
CASSFLGQGISEAFF
>TRBV7-8|15
CASSGTGVFQETQYF
>TRBV4-1|16
CASSRPKGGERDEQFF
>TRBV19|12
CASSIRTGEQYF
>TRBV5-6|12
CASSTSKRSLFF
>TRBV5-1|14
CASSLAVSSYEQYF
>TRBV6-4|16
CASRGDRVVGANVLTF
>TRBV5-1|15
CASSLLGTGTDTQYF
>TRBV6-5|15
CASSYSGTGENIQYF
>TRBV5-1|15
CASSLSATGGDGYTF
>TRBV29-1|13
CSVIRDSDYEQYF